This T cell receptor beta chain was identified during a study of regulatory T cells in long-lasting Graves disease. Whole-study context: Persistent cases took antithyroid drugs over 5 years and stayed TSH receptor antibody positive. Study-wide findings and caveats: New patients shared approximately 930 public clonotypes, fewer than the approximately 3,000 shared by persistent patients.

This clonotype showed up many times. The antigen remains undetermined. Through Arm-PCR of CDR3 regions and iRepertoire HTBI primers, TCR beta libraries were built. MiXCR was run by TCRdb on the multiplex PCR reads, yielding one entry per CDR3 protein. The sample lists 450,000 or so distinct CDR3 sequences; 20% to 25% were seen once. Time point defined: persistent/refractory GD, antithyroid drugs over 5 years with positive TRAb. There was RNA extracted from PBMCs, and the TCR library was made from it. V dropped 6 bases and J dropped 0 bases, with 9 bases sitting between them. Germline values: CDR1 MNHNS, CDR2 SASEGT. CDR3 length: 13 residues.

This sequence joins TRBV6-1 and TRBJ2-7, with unresolved D. The clonotype comes from a female donor with Graves disease. The material was peripheral blood mononuclear cells (PBMCs), obtained when the disease was refractory, from a patient treated with antithyroid drugs. The CDR3 coding sequence is TGTGCCAGCAGACAGAACCCCTCCTACGAGCAGTACTTC. It encodes CASRQNPSYEQYF.